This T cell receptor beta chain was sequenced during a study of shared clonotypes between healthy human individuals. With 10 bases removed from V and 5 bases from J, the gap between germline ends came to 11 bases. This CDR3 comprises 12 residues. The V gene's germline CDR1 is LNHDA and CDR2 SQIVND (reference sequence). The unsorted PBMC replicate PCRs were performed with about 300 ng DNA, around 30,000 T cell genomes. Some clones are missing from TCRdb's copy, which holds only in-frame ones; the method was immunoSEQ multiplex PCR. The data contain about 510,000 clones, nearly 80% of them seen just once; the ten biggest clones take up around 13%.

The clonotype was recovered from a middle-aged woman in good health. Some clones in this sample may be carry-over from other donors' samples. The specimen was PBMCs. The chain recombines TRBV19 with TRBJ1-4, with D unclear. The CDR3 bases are TGTGCCACGCGAGACTACAATGAAAAACTGTTTTTT. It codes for CATRDYNEKLFF. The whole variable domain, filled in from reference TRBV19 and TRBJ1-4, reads DGGITQSPKYLFRKEGQNVTLSCEQNLNHDAMYWYRQDPGQGLRLIYYSQIVNDFQKGDIAEGYSVSREKKESFPLTVTSAQKNPTAFYLCATRDYNEKLFFGSGTQLSVL.